A single sample gave rise to the 21 T cell receptor beta chains below, sequenced in a study of post-analysis software for immune sequencing data. Broader study findings: Roughly 5 TRBV segments occurring more often in patients than controls included TRBV5-6, TRBV5-1 and TRBV20-1.

Prepared TCR beta cDNA libraries contained unique molecular identifiers. A single record per CDR3 protein comes from TCRdb applying MiXCR to the PCR reads. Counted here are some 890,000 distinct CDR3 sequences, approximately 53% occurring once; the ten biggest clones make up 4.6%. No antigens are known for them. Input material: blood. The source of these receptors is a girl aged 10-17 years with multiple sclerosis.

This chain joins TRBV29-1 and TRBJ2-7; D is ambiguous. Per germline, CDR1 SQVTM and CDR2 ANQGSEA. The CDR3 is made up of 11 amino acids. V gave up 4 bases and J gave up 5 bases, with 9 bases separating them. The CDR3 region has the DNA TGCAGCGTTGCGATTCGGGACGAGCAGTACTTC. This gives the protein CSVAIRDEQYF.

This clonotype has just a few counts. This chain joins TRBV6-5 and TRBJ2-7; possibly TRBD1 for D (5 bases). The ends were cut back, 2 bases at V and 3 bases at J, with 14 bases in the middle. Germline CDR1 is MNHEY and CDR2 is SVGAGI. The CDR3 sequence is 15 residues long. The chain's CDR3 is CASSYGRQNYYEQYF. CDR3 sequence (DNA): TGTGCCAGCAGTTACGGTCGACAGAATTACTACGAGCAGTACTTC.

This chain links TRBV4-1 with TRBJ2-1, with 9 bases lining up with TRBD1. CDR3 length: 15 residues. Looked up from germline, CDR1 is MGHRA and CDR2 is YSYEKL. J gave up 7 bases and V 6 bases, and 10 bases lay outside the gene matches. The CDR3 sequence: CASRGQQGAGNEQFF. CDR3 DNA: TGCGCCAGCAGAGGACAACAGGGGGCGGGGAATGAGCAGTTCTTC.

CDR3 coding DNA: TGTGCCACCAGCAGTCTCCGCGGGCAGGGAATATTTGGCGGCTACACCTTC. Its translation: CATSSLRGQGIFGGYTF. This sequence joins TRBV15 and TRBJ1-2; TRBD1 might be the D (5 bases). Trimming removed 3 bases from V and 8 bases from J, with 25 bases in between. The CDR3 covers 17 residues. CDR1 and CDR2 from the germline V gene are LNHNV and YYDKDF (reference sequence).

This clonotype was detected only a few times. DNA for the CDR3: TGTGCCAGCAGTGAAAAGGGGTTCACAGATACGCAGTATTTT. The encoded protein is CASSEKGFTDTQYF. The rearrangement joins TRBV2 to TRBJ2-3; TRBD1 might be the D (5 bases). In germline, CDR1 is SNHLY, CDR2 FYNNEI. The CDR3 has 14 amino acids. V was pared by 2 bases and J by 2 bases, with 8 bases between.

The chain couples TRBV6-1 to TRBJ2-5, with 10 bases matching TRBD2. This CDR3 has 15 amino acids. The V gene's germline CDR1 is MNHNS and CDR2 SASEGT. Trimming removed 11 bases from V and 5 bases from J; junction bases left unmatched: 14. For the CDR3, the DNA is TGTGCCCACGGCGCGATTAGCGGGGGGATGGAGACCCAGTACTTC. Translating it yields CAHGAISGGMETQYF.

This clonotype has only one observation. A read error may explain this, as a much larger clone is one base away. The rearrangement links TRBV10-3 to TRBJ2-5; possibly TRBD1 or TRBD2 for D (5 bases each). Germline V lookup: CDR1 ENHRY, CDR2 SYGVKD. V was clipped by 0 bases and J by 3 bases, with 14 bases between them. The CDR3 consists of 16 residues. CDR3 residues: CAISESRAGREETQYF. In DNA, the CDR3 is TGTGCCATCAGTGAGTCCCGGGCAGGGCGGGAAGAGACCCAGTACTTC.

The J gene is TRBJ2-1, the V gene TRBV5-1, with TRBD2 matching 8 bases. The germline V gene has CDR1 SGHRS and CDR2 YFSETQ. The CDR3 contains 15 residues. Trimming removed 0 bases from V and 7 bases from J; junction bases left unmatched: 6. The CDR3 loop reads CASSLVGRADNEQFF. The DNA for the CDR3 is TGCGCCAGCAGCTTGGTCGGGAGGGCTGATAATGAGCAGTTCTTC.

The chain recombines TRBV11-1 with TRBJ2-7; D is unclear. Between the trimmed V and J ends, which lost 5 bases and 5 bases, there was a span of 13 bases. Germline V gene sequence: CDR1 SGHAT, CDR2 FQDESV (reference sequence). This CDR3 comprises 13 residues. The CDR3 DNA is TGTGCCAGCAGCCCCGCCGGGCGCCACGAGCAGTACTTC. Residues: CASSPAGRHEQYF.

This clonotype has only a few counts. V usage is TRBV25-1 and J usage is TRBJ2-7, with D possibly TRBD2 on 5 matching bases. The germline CDR1 and CDR2 sequences are MGHDK and SYGVNS. There are 13 residues in the CDR3. V lost 7 bases and J 2 bases, leaving 12 bases between the germline ends. The CDR3 bases are TGTGCCAGCACGGCGGGTCAGACCTACGAGCAGTACTTC. It encodes CASTAGQTYEQYF.

The V call is TRBV14, the J call TRBJ2-7, with D perhaps matching TRBD1 (6 bases). V was shortened by 2 bases and J by 2 bases, with 13 bases between the two germline ends. The CDR3 consists of 15 residues. CDR1 and CDR2 from the germline V gene are SGHDN and FVKESK. In DNA, the CDR3 is TGTGCCAGCAGCCAAAGGACAGCCCCGGCCTACGAGCAGTACTTC. It specifies CASSQRTAPAYEQYF.

The chain links TRBV2 to TRBJ2-1; weak D call: TRBD2 (5 bases). The V gene lost 0 bases and the J gene lost 2 bases, with 14 bases spanning the gap. The V gene's germline CDR1 is SNHLY and CDR2 FYNNEI. This CDR3 spans 17 amino acids. DNA for the CDR3: TGTGCCAGCAGTGAAGCCCCATCACGGGATGCCTACAATGAGCAGTTCTTC. It specifies CASSEAPSRDAYNEQFF.

The genes are TRBV6-4 and TRBJ1-5, with D perhaps matching TRBD1 (5 bases). CDR1 and CDR2 from the germline V gene are MRHNA and SNTAGT. CDR3 length: 14 residues. V was cut by 10 bases and J by 11 bases, with 24 bases left in between. The CDR3 protein is CATHRPGLQETQHF. The CDR3 DNA reads as TGTGCCACCCACCGCCCAGGGTTACAAGAGACCCAGCATTTT.

This clonotype was counted between two and nine times. The chain uses TRBV14 and TRBJ2-7; TRBD2 might be the D (5 bases). The germline CDR1 and CDR2 sequences are SGHDN and FVKESK. This CDR3 has 14 amino acids. V lost 0 bases and J 3 bases, leaving 9 bases between the germline ends. Written as DNA, the CDR3 is TGTGCCAGCAGCCAAGAAAACAGCGGCTACGAGCAGTACTTC. The encoded protein is CASSQENSGYEQYF.

This clonotype was seen only once. V is TRBV11-2 and J is TRBJ2-5, with 11 bases aligning to TRBD2. The ends lost 5 bases at V and 2 bases at J; junction bases unmatched: 7. This CDR3 has 16 residues. Germline V gene sequence: CDR1 SGHAT, CDR2 FQNNGV. In DNA form, the CDR3 reads TGTGCCAGCAGCCCCCGACTAGCGGGACTTCAAGAGACCCAGTACTTC. This encodes CASSPRLAGLQETQYF.

V is TRBV29-1 and J is TRBJ1-4; 7 bases are a match to TRBD1. The CDR3 totals 16 residues. V dropped 7 bases and J dropped 5; count of bases not matched to a gene: 16. Germline loops: CDR1 SQVTM, CDR2 ANQGSEA. CDR3 region: CSGGQVLNPRNEKLFF. CDR3 sequence (DNA): TGCAGCGGCGGACAGGTCTTAAATCCCCGGAATGAAAAACTGTTTTTT.

The V and J genes are TRBV10-3 and TRBJ1-1, with D possibly TRBD1 on 5 matching bases. Trimming removed 4 bases at V and 1 base at J, with 13 bases between. The CDR3 consists of 15 residues. CDR1 and CDR2 from the germline V gene are ENHRY and SYGVKD. CDR3 DNA: TGTGCCATCAGTGGAGCGCGGGGCCCGAACACTGAAGCTTTCTTT. It encodes CAISGARGPNTEAFF.

V usage is TRBV29-1 and J usage is TRBJ1-2, with D possibly matching TRBD1 (5 bases). Germline CDR1 SQVTM, CDR2 ANQGSEA. V lost 5 bases, J lost 2 bases, and 24 bases lay in between. This CDR3 region has 17 residues. The CDR3 nucleotides read TGCAGCGTTAGCTCCGGGACGGGGTATGAAGGCAACTATGGCTACACCTTC. As protein: CSVSSGTGYEGNYGYTF.

V usage is TRBV6-5 and J usage is TRBJ2-1, with D perhaps assigned TRBD1 or TRBD2 (5 bases each). The germline gives CDR1 MNHEY, CDR2 SVGAGI. V lost 2 bases and J lost 0, with 8 bases in between. The length of the CDR3 is 15 residues. The DNA of the CDR3 is TGTGCCAGCAGTTACGAGGGGAGCTCCTACAATGAGCAGTTCTTC. It translates to CASSYEGSSYNEQFF.

This clonotype was recorded a few times. The chain has TRBV27 and TRBJ2-1; 12 bases match TRBD2. V lost 3 bases, J lost 4 bases, and 4 bases stayed unmatched. Germline assignment: CDR1 MNHEY and CDR2 SMNVEV (reference sequence). The CDR3 runs 16 residues. CDR3 in DNA: TGTGCCAGCAGTTTCTACGGGACTAGCGGGTACAATGAGCAGTTCTTC. Translated, it gives CASSFYGTSGYNEQFF.

Points on this clonotype: A junction boundary mismatches the germline segment, possibly from a read error. This sequence joins TRBV24-1 and TRBJ2-2; D remains ambiguous. The CDR3 has 12 residues. Germline assignment: CDR1 KGHDR and CDR2 SFDVKD. The CDR3, as DNA: TGTACCACCAGTCGAGACACCGGGGAGCTGTTTTTT. Translated, it gives CTTSRDTGELFF.